Each of the 4 T cell receptor beta chains below was sequenced from the same sample in a study of T-cell reconstitution after alpha-beta-depleted transplantation in children. This sample's TCRbeta library carried unique molecular identifier barcodes. MiXCR, run by TCRdb on the PCR reads, gives a single entry per CDR3 protein. Of 360,000 or so distinct CDR3 sequences listed, roughly 22% were seen once; the top ten hold less than 4.5%. Sequencing was performed on PBMCs from the stem cell graft donor, taken from the stem cell graft. The receptors come from a human donor who donated a stem cell graft to a child with acute myeloid leukemia.

Concerning this clonotype itself: A junction boundary mismatches the germline segment, possibly from a read error. This chain uses TRBV2 with TRBJ1-4; no firm D call. CDR1 is SNHLY, CDR2 FYNNEI, per germline. CDR3 length: 12 residues. The CDR3 sequence is CASSEGLGRMFF. DNA of the CDR3: TGTGCCAGCAGCGAAGGTCTCGGTAGGATGTTTTTT.

This clonotype was recorded a few times. It is likely a read error, because the conserved phenylalanine at the end of the CDR3 is missing. The limits of the CDR3 on the DNA are not certain, so only TCRdb's listed CDR3 is given. The chain has TRBV21-1 and TRBJ2-3; the listed D gene, TRBD1, was not tested against the DNA. TRBV21-1 is flagged as a pseudogene. The CDR3 is 12 residues long, ends included. The CDR3 here is CASSISVRTLPT.

This clonotype was recorded a few times. The chain uses TRBV27 and TRBJ2-7, with TRBD1 matching 10 bases. V trimming: 8 bases; J trimming: 5 bases; junction bases outside the gene matches: 3. The CDR3 loop spans 12 amino acids. Germline V gene data show CDR1 as MNHEY and CDR2 as SMNVEV (reference sequence). The CDR3 nucleotides read TGTGCCAGCGGGACAGGGGACAACGAGCAGTACTTC. As protein: CASGTGDNEQYF.

This clonotype was recorded a few times. V gene TRBV6-5 combines with J gene TRBJ1-1; 8 nucleotides align to TRBD1. Germline-derived CDR1 and CDR2 are MNHEY and SVGAGI. V trimming: 2 bases; J trimming: 1 base; junction bases outside the gene matches: 6. This CDR3 region has 16 residues. CDR3 amino acids: CASSYTGTGPNTEAFF. Written as DNA, the CDR3 is TGTGCCAGCAGTTACACAGGGACAGGACCGAACACTGAAGCTTTCTTT.